One and the same sample provided the 15 T cell receptor beta chains below, sequenced in a study of control samples from healthy donors and cancer patients. Assay used: immunoSEQ multiplex PCR; TCRdb lists only in-frame clones, some missing. There are more than 95,000 clones in the sample; over 75% occur only once, and 2.9% lies in the top ten. What was sequenced was blood. The source is a man aged 55 to 70 in good health.

This sequence joins TRBV19 and TRBJ1-4; 8 positions agree with TRBD1. The length of the CDR3 is 14 residues. CDR1 is LNHDA and CDR2 is SQIVND in the germline V gene (reference sequence). V shed 9 bases, J shed 8 bases, and the junction held 11 bases outside the gene matches. The CDR3 bases are TGTGCCAGCGCCCACCAGGGGGCGGGGGAAAAACTGTTTTTT. Translation gives CASAHQGAGEKLFF.

Worth noting for this clone: Within the sample, other DNA sequences also encode this same CDR3. The DNA for the CDR3 is TGTGCCAGCAGTGAGGGGCGGTCACCCCTCCACTTT. It specifies CASSEGRSPLHF. The chain recombines TRBV27 with TRBJ1-6, with a possible D match to TRBD1 (5 bases). V was trimmed by 5 bases and J by 10 bases, leaving 9 bases between them. Germline CDR1 reads MNHEY; CDR2 reads SMNVEV (reference sequence). This CDR3 is built from 12 residues.

The genes are TRBV12-3 or TRBV12-4 and TRBJ1-2; D perhaps matches TRBD1 (5 bases). CDR3 length equals 12 residues. The germline V and J ends were trimmed by 2 bases and 8 bases, with 9 bases remaining between them. CDR3 DNA: TGTGCCAGCAGTTTAAGGGGTGAAGGCTACACCTTC. This translates into CASSLRGEGYTF.

J is TRBJ2-2 and V is TRBV5-1; TRBD2 aligns across 9 bases. This CDR3 has 15 residues. Germline CDR1 SGHRS, CDR2 YFSETQ. The junction had 7 bases not matched to a gene; V was cut back by 7 bases and J by 3 bases. The CDR3 sequence: CASSPSGVHTGELFF. CDR3 sequence (DNA): TGCGCCAGCTCACCTAGCGGGGTGCACACCGGGGAGCTGTTTTTT.

The chain employs TRBV7-8 and TRBJ1-2; TRBD1 might be the D (6 bases). Looked up from germline, CDR1 is SGHVS and CDR2 is FQNEAQ. CDR3 length equals 14 residues. Between the trimmed V and J ends, which lost 1 base and 4 bases, there was a span of 10 bases. The CDR3: CASSLVQGTYGYTF. Here the CDR3 DNA reads TGTGCCAGCAGCTTAGTCCAGGGGACCTATGGCTACACCTTC.

The CDR3 loop is CASSLTQFVGQDLYGYTF. CDR3 nucleotide sequence: TGTGCCAGCAGCTTAACTCAGTTCGTGGGACAGGATCTCTATGGCTACACCTTC. The chain has TRBV7-9 and TRBJ1-2; 8 bases are a match to TRBD1. The junction had 15 bases not matched to a gene; V was cut back by 2 bases and J by 4 bases. CDR3 length: 18 residues. Per the germline V gene, CDR1 is SEHNR and CDR2 is FQNEAQ (reference sequence).

This chain uses TRBV6-2 or TRBV6-3 with TRBJ2-3; 7 nucleotides agree with TRBD1. The CDR3 is 14 residues long. V gave up 6 bases and J gave up 6 bases; unmatched junction bases: 9. CDR1 and CDR2 (germline): MNHEY, SVGEGT. The CDR3 here is CASSLQGVGDTQYF. As DNA, the CDR3 is TGTGCCAGCAGCCTTCAGGGGGTAGGGGATACGCAGTATTTT.

The rearrangement uses TRBV7-2 and TRBJ2-3; D may be TRBD2 (6 bases). V lost 1 base to trimming and J lost 2 bases, with 10 bases between them. The CDR3 totals 15 residues. Germline assignment: CDR1 SGHTA and CDR2 FQGNSA. CDR3 loop: CASSLVGLTTDTQYF. The CDR3 DNA is TGTGCCAGCAGCTTAGTGGGACTTACCACAGATACGCAGTATTTT.

V gene TRBV2 combines with J gene TRBJ1-1; TRBD1 matches at 7 bases. V lost 6 bases to trimming and J lost 7 bases; unmatched junction nucleotides: 5. The CDR3 runs 12 residues. The germline V gene has CDR1 SNHLY and CDR2 FYNNEI. The CDR3 coding sequence is TGTGCCAGCAGCCGACAGGGTAGTGAAGCTTTCTTT. This gives the protein CASSRQGSEAFF.

Here the CDR3 DNA reads TGTGCCAGCAGCTTGATCAGTCAGGCCTATGGCTACACCTTC. Protein product: CASSLISQAYGYTF. The chain carries TRBV5-6 and TRBJ1-2; D remains unclear. The V end was cut by 1 base, the J end by 4 bases, with 11 bases between. Per germline, CDR1 SGHDT and CDR2 YYEEEE. The CDR3 has 14 amino acids.

The chain carries TRBV19 and TRBJ1-5, with D unclear. This CDR3 contains 16 residues. V lost 1 base to trimming and J lost 0 bases, with 10 bases between them. Germline V gene sequence: CDR1 LNHDA, CDR2 SQIVND (reference sequence). The CDR3 coding sequence is TGTGCCAGTAGTATAGTTCGGTTTGGTAGCAATCAGCCCCAGCATTTT. Translation: CASSIVRFGSNQPQHF.

CDR3 loop: CAWSRQGTEAFF. As DNA, the CDR3 is TGTGCCTGGAGCCGTCAGGGCACTGAAGCTTTCTTT. The chain has TRBV30 and TRBJ1-1; TRBD1 is a possible D gene (5 bases). Germline CDR1 reads GTSNPN; CDR2 reads SVGIG (reference sequence). Deletions cut 3 bases from V and 4 bases from J, with 9 bases between. This CDR3 has 12 amino acids.

This clone was recorded once. V and J are TRBV7-3 and TRBJ2-1; 7 bases fit TRBD1. J lost 3 bases, V lost 4 bases, and 6 bases had no gene match. The V gene's germline CDR1 is SGHTA and CDR2 FQGTGA. The CDR3 loop spans 15 amino acids. The CDR3 region has the DNA TGTGCCAGCAGCTCTGGACAGGCGAACTACAATGAGCAGTTCTTC. It translates to CASSSGQANYNEQFF. The full variable domain, completed using reference TRBV7-3 and TRBJ2-1, is GAGVSQTPSNKVTEKGKYVELRCDPISGHTALYWYRQSLGQGPEFLIYFQGTGAADDSGLPNDRFFAVRPEGSVSTLKIQRTERGDSAVYLCASSSGQANYNEQFFGPGTRLTVL.

This clone was found once. The V gene is TRBV9, the J gene TRBJ1-3; D not resolved. Trimming cost V 0 bases and J 3 bases, with 4 bases left between them. Germline V gene sequence: CDR1 SGDLS, CDR2 YYNGEE. There are 13 residues in the CDR3. The CDR3 loop is CASSVVGGNTIYF. The DNA of the CDR3 is TGTGCCAGCAGCGTAGTTGGTGGAAACACCATATATTTT.

This sequence joins TRBV24-1 and TRBJ1-1, with a weak D call TRBD1 (6 bases). V gave up 2 bases and J gave up 2 bases, with 11 bases separating them. The germline gives CDR1 KGHDR, CDR2 SFDVKD. The CDR3 totals 15 residues. The CDR3, as DNA: TGTGCCACCAGTGATTCGGGGGCAGAAAACACTGAAGCTTTCTTT. Amino acids: CATSDSGAENTEAFF.